This T cell receptor (beta chain) stems from a study of technical replicates of blood from several donors. Germline-derived CDR1 and CDR2 are MGHRA and YSYEKL. V was pared by 5 bases and J by 4 bases, with 6 bases of the junction left unmatched. The CDR3 covers 15 residues. Measured with immunoSEQ multiplex PCR; TCRdb has only the in-frame clones, and not every one. Among about 61,000 clones listed, more than 95% were seen once. The TCR comes from a human donor in good health. The material sequenced was T cells isolated from PBMCs. This chain connects TRBV4-1 to TRBJ1-5, with 9 bases that match TRBD1. The CDR3 DNA reads TGCGCCAGCAGCTCCGACAGGGGGAGTAATCAGCCCCAGCATTTT. As protein: CASSSDRGSNQPQHF.